Listed below are T cell receptor beta chains from one sample, sequenced in a study of cytomegalovirus exposure and HLA in healthy donors. Method: immunoSEQ multiplex PCR; TCRdb's copy keeps in-frame clones and lacks some. Among roughly 160,000 clones listed, more than 60% were seen once. The sequenced material came from PBMCs. The receptors were gathered from a woman aged 35 to 49 in good health and CMV-seropositive. The CDR3 runs from the conserved cysteine through the conserved F or W. D genes are given only for firm matches. A row's size may be missing; if present it is once, few, many or a size class.

clone_size j_call v_call d_call cdr3_aa cdr3_nt
- TRBJ1-2 TRBV19 - CASSIDNNREHGYTF TGTGCCAGTAGTATAGACAACAACAGGGAACATGGCTACACCTTC
- TRBJ1-4 TRBV19 TRBD1 CASRQGINEKLFF TGTGCCAGTAGACAGGGGATTAATGAAAAACTGTTTTTT
- TRBJ2-7 TRBV29-1 TRBD1 CSVGGGQGNYEQYF TGCAGCGTTGGAGGAGGACAGGGCAACTACGAGCAGTACTTC
- TRBJ2-2 TRBV27 - CASSTSLGGVGELFF TGTGCCAGCAGTACCTCGCTAGGGGGAGTCGGGGAGCTGTTTTTT
- TRBJ2-7 TRBV9 - CASSVTPCGPISSYEQYF TGTGCCAGCAGCGTAACTCCTTGCGGGCCTATAAGCTCCTACGAGCAGTACTTC
- TRBJ1-3 TRBV30 - CAWSVREFSGNTIYF TGTGCCTGGAGTGTAAGGGAGTTCTCTGGAAACACCATATATTTT
- TRBJ1-1 TRBV5-5 - CASSFSPLGALDTEAFF TGTGCCAGCAGCTTTTCCCCCTTGGGCGCGTTGGACACTGAAGCTTTCTTT
- TRBJ1-3 TRBV15 - CATSRGGGGNTIYF TGTGCCACCAGCAGAGGGGGCGGTGGAAACACCATATATTTT
- TRBJ2-2 TRBV7-2 - CASSPREELFF TGTGCCAGCAGCCCGCGCGAGGAGCTGTTTTTT
- TRBJ2-2 TRBV7-3 - CASSLSGRGTGELFF TGTGCCAGCAGCCTTTCGGGTAGGGGCACCGGGGAGCTGTTTTTT
- TRBJ2-1 TRBV9 - CASSTRFGGSSYNEQFF TGTGCCAGCAGCACTCGATTTGGGGGGAGCTCCTACAATGAGCAGTTCTTC
- TRBJ2-4 TRBV2 TRBD1 CASSTRTGQSDIQYF TGTGCCAGCAGTACACGGACAGGCCAGTCGGACATTCAGTACTTC
- TRBJ2-5 TRBV19 TRBD1 CASSTGTGAPGETQYF TGTGCCAGTAGTACAGGGACAGGGGCCCCGGGCGAGACCCAGTACTTC
- TRBJ2-3 TRBV6-5 TRBD1 CASRGQISTDTQYF TGTGCCAGCAGGGGACAGATTAGCACAGATACGCAGTATTTT
once TRBJ2-2 TRBV29-1 TRBD1 CSVGTGGEAGELFF TGCAGCGTAGGGACAGGGGGCGAGGCCGGGGAGCTGTTTTTT
few TRBJ2-3 TRBV4-2 - CASSPQDGADTQYF TGTGCCAGCAGCCCGCAGGACGGGGCAGATACGCAGTATTTT
- TRBJ2-6 TRBV5-1 - CASSLYASSGANVLTF TGCGCCAGCAGCTTGTACGCCAGCTCTGGGGCCAACGTCCTGACTTTC
- TRBJ2-7 TRBV7-9 - CASSLNTAPHEQYF TGTGCCAGCAGCCTTAATACAGCCCCCCACGAGCAGTACTTC
- TRBJ1-4 TRBV28 - CASSFSVDEKLFF TGTGCCAGCAGTTTTTCGGTAGATGAAAAACTGTTTTTT
once TRBJ1-1 TRBV10-2 TRBD1 CASSELDRENTEAFF TGCGCCAGCAGTGAGCTTGACAGGGAGAACACTGAAGCTTTCTTT
- TRBJ2-5 TRBV5-8 - CASSLDRWGIGDQETQYF TGTGCCAGCAGCTTGGACAGGTGGGGCATAGGGGACCAAGAGACCCAGTACTTC
- TRBJ2-3 TRBV11-3 - CASSLTGSTDTQYF TGTGCCAGCAGCTTAACAGGCAGCACAGATACGCAGTATTTT
- TRBJ2-1 TRBV11-1 TRBD1 CASSSPGQGFHEQFF TGTGCCAGCAGCTCACCGGGACAGGGCTTCCATGAGCAGTTCTTC
- TRBJ2-7 TRBV7-3 TRBD2 CASSFGLASRYEQYF TGTGCCAGCAGCTTCGGACTAGCGAGCCGATACGAGCAGTACTTC
- TRBJ2-3 TRBV4-3 - CASSQVSVFRGGTQYF TGCGCCAGCAGCCAAGTAAGCGTCTTCCGAGGGGGTACGCAGTATTTT
- TRBJ2-7 TRBV27 - CASSYSFPYEQYF TGTGCCAGCAGTTACTCTTTTCCCTACGAGCAGTACTTC
- TRBJ1-1 TRBV28 - CASSSGRAGKSTEAFF TGTGCCAGCAGTTCGGGCCGAGCAGGGAAGTCTACTGAAGCTTTCTTT
- TRBJ2-5 TRBV28 - CASSLWLGGEETQYF TGTGCCAGCAGTTTATGGCTAGGGGGGGAGGAGACCCAGTACTTC
- TRBJ2-5 TRBV7-2 - CASSLSGGTQYF TGTGCCAGCAGCTTATCTGGAGGGACCCAGTACTTC
- TRBJ2-3 TRBV6-5 TRBD2 CASSLSGRRADTQYF TGTGCCAGCAGTCTTAGCGGGAGGAGGGCAGATACGCAGTATTTT
- TRBJ1-6 TRBV18 - CASSPIQDNSPLHF TGTGCCAGCTCACCAATACAGGATAATTCACCCCTCCACTTT
- TRBJ2-1 TRBV7-8 TRBD2 CASSLEAGVGEQFF TGTGCCAGCAGCTTGGAGGCGGGAGTCGGTGAGCAGTTCTTC
- TRBJ2-7 TRBV6-1 - CASNSGNTYEQYF TGTGCCAGCAATAGCGGAAATACCTACGAGCAGTACTTC
- TRBJ1-2 TRBV5-1 - CASSLAGGEGGYTF TGCGCCAGCAGCTTGGCCGGGGGGGAAGGAGGCTACACCTTC
few TRBJ1-1 TRBV11-2 - CASSLDRAEAFF TGTGCCAGCAGCTTAGACAGGGCTGAAGCTTTCTTT
- TRBJ2-1 TRBV7-2 - CASSFRTGINEQFF TGTGCCAGCAGCTTCCGGACTGGAATCAATGAGCAGTTCTTC
- TRBJ2-1 TRBV7-9 - CASSLGTAREQFF TGTGCCAGCAGCTTGGGTACAGCCCGGGAGCAGTTCTTC
once TRBJ2-5 TRBV5-5 TRBD1 CASSGTAQETQYF TGTGCCAGCAGCGGGACAGCACAAGAGACCCAGTACTTC
once TRBJ2-6 TRBV19 - CASSQMGASGANVLTF TGTGCCAGTAGCCAAATGGGGGCCTCTGGGGCCAACGTCCTGACTTTC
- TRBJ1-5 TRBV29-1 - CSVVGGNSNQPQHF TGCAGCGTTGTAGGAGGGAATAGCAATCAGCCCCAGCATTTT
- TRBJ1-4 TRBV18 - CASSLTGVATNEKLFF TGTGCCAGCTCACTGACAGGAGTTGCAACTAATGAAAAACTGTTTTTT
- TRBJ2-5 TRBV7-2 TRBD2 CASSLAGASGSWTQYF TGTGCCAGCAGCTTAGCCGGGGCTAGCGGGAGTTGGACCCAGTACTTC
- TRBJ1-5 TRBV19 - CASMVSPENQPQHF TGTGCCAGTATGGTCTCACCAGAAAATCAGCCCCAGCATTTT
- TRBJ2-3 TRBV10-1 - CASSDSGKAQNTPASDTQYF TGCGCCAGCAGTGATTCAGGGAAAGCTCAGAACACACCTGCCTCAGATACGCAGTATTTT
- TRBJ1-4 TRBV6-1 - CASSETVRGEKLFF TGTGCCAGCAGTGAAACCGTCCGGGGGGAAAAACTGTTTTTT
- TRBJ1-5 TRBV7-3 TRBD1 CASSLSRGRYSNQPQHF TGTGCCAGCAGCTTATCCAGGGGGCGTTATAGCAATCAGCCCCAGCATTTT
- TRBJ2-7 TRBV15 TRBD2 CATSTRFSGKNEQYF TGTGCCACCAGCACCCGTTTTAGCGGGAAAAACGAGCAGTACTTC
- TRBJ1-5 TRBV12-5 TRBD1 CASGLPSPWDRAYQPQHF TGTGCTAGTGGTTTGCCCTCCCCTTGGGACAGGGCGTATCAGCCCCAGCATTTT
- TRBJ2-1 TRBV18 TRBD2 CASSQLAGGPKNEQFF TGTGCCAGCTCGCAACTAGCGGGAGGGCCTAAGAATGAGCAGTTCTTC